The present T cell receptor beta chain was sequenced within a study of shared clonotypes between healthy human individuals. Per the authors' pipeline: Filtering differed for immunoSEQ, which gave only junction sequences without quality scores. TCRdb keeps only in-frame clones here, not all; method: immunoSEQ multiplex PCR. V and J calls and clone size are as listed in that table; D and trimming were resolved from the DNA. Of some 630,000 clones detected, 95% to 96% appear once; the ten largest clones hold more than 0.085%. CDR1 and CDR2 from the germline V gene are LNHDA and SQIVND (reference sequence). This CDR3 comprises 16 residues. Trimming took 2 bases from V and 0 from J, leaving 11 bases between them. CD8 cells regarded as naive lacked CD45RO, were positively chosen for CCR7, and omitted terminally differentiated effector memory CD45RA+ cells. This clone was seen only once.

Sequencing was done on a sample of naive CD8+ T cells sorted from blood. The chain employs TRBV19 and TRBJ1-5; TRBD1 is a possible D gene (6 bases). This sequence was found in a woman younger than 45 in good health. CDR3 nucleotide sequence: TGTGCCAGTAGTATACAGGGGACTTATAGCAATCAGCCCCAGCATTTT. Translation: CASSIQGTYSNQPQHF.